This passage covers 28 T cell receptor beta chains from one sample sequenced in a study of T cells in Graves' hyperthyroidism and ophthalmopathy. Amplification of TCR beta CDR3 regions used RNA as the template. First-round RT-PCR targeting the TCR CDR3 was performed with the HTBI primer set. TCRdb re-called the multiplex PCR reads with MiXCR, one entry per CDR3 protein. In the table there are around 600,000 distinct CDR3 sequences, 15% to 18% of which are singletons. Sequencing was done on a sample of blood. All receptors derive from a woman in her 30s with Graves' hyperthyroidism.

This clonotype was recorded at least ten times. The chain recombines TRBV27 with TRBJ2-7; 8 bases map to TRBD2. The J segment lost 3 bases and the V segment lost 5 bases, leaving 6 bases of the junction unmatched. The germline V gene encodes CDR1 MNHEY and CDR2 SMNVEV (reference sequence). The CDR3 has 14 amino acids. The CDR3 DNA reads TGTGCCAGCAGTCATGCCGGGACTAGCTACGAGCAGTACTTC. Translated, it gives CASSHAGTSYEQYF.

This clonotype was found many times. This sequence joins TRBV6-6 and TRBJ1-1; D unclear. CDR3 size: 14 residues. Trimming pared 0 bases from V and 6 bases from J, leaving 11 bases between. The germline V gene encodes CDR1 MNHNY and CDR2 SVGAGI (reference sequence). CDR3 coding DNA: TGTGCCAGCAGTTACTCCGTTTTCGGGGCTGAAGCTTTCTTT. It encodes CASSYSVFGAEAFF.

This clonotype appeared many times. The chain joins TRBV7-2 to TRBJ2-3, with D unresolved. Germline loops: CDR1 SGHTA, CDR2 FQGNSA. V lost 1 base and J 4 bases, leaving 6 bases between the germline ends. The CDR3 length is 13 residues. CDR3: CASSLVYADTQYF. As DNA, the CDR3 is TGTGCCAGCAGCTTAGTCTATGCAGATACGCAGTATTTT.

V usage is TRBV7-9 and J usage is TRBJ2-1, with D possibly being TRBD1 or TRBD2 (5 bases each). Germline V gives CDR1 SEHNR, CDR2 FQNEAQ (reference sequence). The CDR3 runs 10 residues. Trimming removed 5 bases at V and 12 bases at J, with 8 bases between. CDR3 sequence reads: CASSRDVQFF. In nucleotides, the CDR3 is TGTGCCAGCAGCAGGGACGTGCAGTTCTTC.

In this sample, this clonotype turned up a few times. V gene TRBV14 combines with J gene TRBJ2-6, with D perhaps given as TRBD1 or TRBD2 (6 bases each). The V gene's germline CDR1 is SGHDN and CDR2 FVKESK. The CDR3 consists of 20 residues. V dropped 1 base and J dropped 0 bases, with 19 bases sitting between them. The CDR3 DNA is TGTGCCAGCAGCCAAGCGGGGGCGCGACAACTGGGCTCTGGGGCCAACGTCCTGACTTTC. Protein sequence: CASSQAGARQLGSGANVLTF.

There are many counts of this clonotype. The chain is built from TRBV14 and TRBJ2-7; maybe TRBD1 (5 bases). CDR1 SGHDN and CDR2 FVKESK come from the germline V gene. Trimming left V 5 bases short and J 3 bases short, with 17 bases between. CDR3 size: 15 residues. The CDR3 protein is CASSVAQGRVYEQYF. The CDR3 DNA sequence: TGTGCCAGCAGCGTAGCCCAGGGCAGGGTCTACGAGCAGTACTTC.

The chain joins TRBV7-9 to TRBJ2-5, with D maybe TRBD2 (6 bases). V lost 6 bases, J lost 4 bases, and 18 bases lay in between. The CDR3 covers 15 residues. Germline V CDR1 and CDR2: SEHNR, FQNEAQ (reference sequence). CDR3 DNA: TGTGCCAGCAGTTATCTCGGGACTCTCGGAGAGACCCAGTACTTC. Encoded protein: CASSYLGTLGETQYF.

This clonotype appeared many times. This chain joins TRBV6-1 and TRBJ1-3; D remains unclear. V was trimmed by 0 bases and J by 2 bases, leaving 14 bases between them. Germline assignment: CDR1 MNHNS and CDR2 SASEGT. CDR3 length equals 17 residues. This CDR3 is CASSEASGVVTGNTIYF. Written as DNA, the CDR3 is TGTGCCAGCAGTGAAGCATCTGGGGTAGTTACTGGAAACACCATATATTTT.

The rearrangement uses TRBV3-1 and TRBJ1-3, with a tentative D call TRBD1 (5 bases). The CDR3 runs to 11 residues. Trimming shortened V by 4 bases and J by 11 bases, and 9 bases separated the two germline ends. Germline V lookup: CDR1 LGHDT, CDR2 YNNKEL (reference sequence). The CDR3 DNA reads TGTGCCAGCAGCCGTGGGGACCCCATATATTTT. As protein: CASSRGDPIYF.

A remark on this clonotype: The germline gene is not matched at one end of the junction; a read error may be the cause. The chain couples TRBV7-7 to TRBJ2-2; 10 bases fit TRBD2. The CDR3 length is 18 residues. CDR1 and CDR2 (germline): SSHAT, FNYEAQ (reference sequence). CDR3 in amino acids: CASSLAPTSGIGTGELFF. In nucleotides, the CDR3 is TGTGCTAGCAGCTTAGCGCCAACTAGCGGGATCGGCACCGGGGAGCTGTTTTTT.

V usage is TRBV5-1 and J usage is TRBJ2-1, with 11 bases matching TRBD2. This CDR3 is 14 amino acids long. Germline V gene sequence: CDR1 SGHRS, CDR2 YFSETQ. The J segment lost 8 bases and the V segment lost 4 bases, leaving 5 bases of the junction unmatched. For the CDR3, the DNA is TGCGCCAGCAGCGAACTAGCGGGAGAGGATGAGCAGTTCTTC. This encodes CASSELAGEDEQFF.

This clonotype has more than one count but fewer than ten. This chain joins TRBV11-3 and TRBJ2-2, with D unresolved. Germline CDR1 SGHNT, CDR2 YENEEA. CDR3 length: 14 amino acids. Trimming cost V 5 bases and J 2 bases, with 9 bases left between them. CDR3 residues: CASSQLSNTGELFF. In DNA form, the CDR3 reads TGTGCCAGCAGCCAATTGAGTAACACCGGGGAGCTGTTTTTT.

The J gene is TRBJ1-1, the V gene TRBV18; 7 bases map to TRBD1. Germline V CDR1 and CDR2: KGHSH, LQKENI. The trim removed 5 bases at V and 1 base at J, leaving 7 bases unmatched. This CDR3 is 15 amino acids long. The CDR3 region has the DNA TGTGCCAGCTCAAACAGACAGGGAGGGAACACTGAAGCTTTCTTT. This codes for CASSNRQGGNTEAFF.

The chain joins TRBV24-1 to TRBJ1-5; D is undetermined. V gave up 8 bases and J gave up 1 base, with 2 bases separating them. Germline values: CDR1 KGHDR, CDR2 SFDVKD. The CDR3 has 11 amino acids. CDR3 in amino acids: CATKSNQPQHF. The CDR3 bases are TGTGCCACCAAGAGCAATCAGCCCCAGCATTTT.

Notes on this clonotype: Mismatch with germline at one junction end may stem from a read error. CDR3 protein: CASSQGINREKKNEQFF. The CDR3 DNA reads TGTGCCAGCAGCCAAGGGATTAATCGGGAGAAAAAAAATGAGCAGTTCTTC. The chain combines TRBV4-1 with TRBJ2-1; D might be TRBD2 (6 bases). The germline V gene encodes CDR1 MGHRA and CDR2 YSYEKL. The CDR3 consists of 17 residues.

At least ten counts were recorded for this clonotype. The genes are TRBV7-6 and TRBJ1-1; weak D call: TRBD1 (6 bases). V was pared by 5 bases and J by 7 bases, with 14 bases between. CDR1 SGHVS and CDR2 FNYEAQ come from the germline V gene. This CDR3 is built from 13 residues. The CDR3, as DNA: TGTGCCAGCAGCACCCGGGACAAAGGTGAAGCTTTCTTT. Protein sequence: CASSTRDKGEAFF.

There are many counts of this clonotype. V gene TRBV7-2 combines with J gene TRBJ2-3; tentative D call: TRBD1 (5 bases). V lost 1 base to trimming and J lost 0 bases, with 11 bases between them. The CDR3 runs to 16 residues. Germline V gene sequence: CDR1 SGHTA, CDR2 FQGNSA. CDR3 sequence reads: CASSLVGVSSTDTQYF. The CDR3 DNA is TGTGCCAGCAGCTTAGTAGGGGTTTCTAGCACAGATACGCAGTATTTT.

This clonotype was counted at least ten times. DNA for the CDR3: TGTGCCTGGAGTGTCCGGATAAACTATGGCTACACCTTC. It codes for CAWSVRINYGYTF. This chain joins TRBV30 and TRBJ1-2; D is unresolved. This CDR3 has 13 amino acids. Trimming stripped 0 bases from V and 2 bases from J, with 7 bases between. In germline, CDR1 is GTSNPN, CDR2 SVGIG (reference sequence). The variable domain in full, completed from reference TRBV30 and TRBJ1-2, reads SQTIHQWPATLVQPVGSPLSLECTVEGTSNPNLYWYRQAAGRGLQLLFYSVGIGQISSEVPQNLSASRPQDRQFILSSKKLLLSDSGFYLCAWSVRINYGYTFGSGTRLTVV.

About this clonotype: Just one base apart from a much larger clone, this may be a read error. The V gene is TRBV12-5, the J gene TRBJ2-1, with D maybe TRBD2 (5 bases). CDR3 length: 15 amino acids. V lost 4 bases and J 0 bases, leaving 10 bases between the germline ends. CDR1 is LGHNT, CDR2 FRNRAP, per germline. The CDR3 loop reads CASGSSGNSYNEQFF. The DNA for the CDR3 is TGTGCTAGTGGTTCGTCCGGGAACTCCTACAATGAGCAGTTCTTC.

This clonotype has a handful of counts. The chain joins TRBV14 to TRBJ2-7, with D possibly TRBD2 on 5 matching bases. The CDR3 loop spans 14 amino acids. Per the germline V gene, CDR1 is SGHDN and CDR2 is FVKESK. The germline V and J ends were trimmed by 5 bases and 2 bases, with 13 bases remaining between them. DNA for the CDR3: TGTGCCAGCAGCGGTGACTATGTACCCTACGAGCAGTACTTC. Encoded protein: CASSGDYVPYEQYF.

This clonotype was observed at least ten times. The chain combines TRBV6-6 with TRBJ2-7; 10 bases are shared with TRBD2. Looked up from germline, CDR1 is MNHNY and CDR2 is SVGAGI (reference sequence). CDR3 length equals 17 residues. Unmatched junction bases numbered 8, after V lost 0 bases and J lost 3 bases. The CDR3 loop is CASSYSTGTSEYYEQYF. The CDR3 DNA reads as TGTGCCAGCAGTTACTCTACCGGGACTAGCGAATACTACGAGCAGTACTTC.

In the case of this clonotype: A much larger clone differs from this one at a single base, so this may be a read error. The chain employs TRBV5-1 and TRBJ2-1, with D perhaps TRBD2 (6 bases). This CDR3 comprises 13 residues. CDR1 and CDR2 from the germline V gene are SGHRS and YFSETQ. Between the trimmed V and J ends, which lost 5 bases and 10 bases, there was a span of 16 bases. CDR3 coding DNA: TGCGCCAGCAGTCGGGCGGGACCTTACGAGCAGTTCTTC. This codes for CASSRAGPYEQFF.

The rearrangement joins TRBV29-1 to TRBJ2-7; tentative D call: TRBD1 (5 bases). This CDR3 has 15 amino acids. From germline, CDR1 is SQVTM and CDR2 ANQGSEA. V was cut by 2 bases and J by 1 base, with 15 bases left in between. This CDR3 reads CSVETGLGESYEQYF. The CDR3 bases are TGCAGCGTTGAAACGGGCTTAGGGGAATCCTACGAGCAGTACTTC.

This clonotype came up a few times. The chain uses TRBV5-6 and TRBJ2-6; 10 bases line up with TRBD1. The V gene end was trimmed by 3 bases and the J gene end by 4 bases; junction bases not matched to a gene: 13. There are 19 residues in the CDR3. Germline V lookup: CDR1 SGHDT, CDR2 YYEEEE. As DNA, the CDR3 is TGTGCCAGCAGCTGGGACCGGGACAGGGGCTCTGACGGGGCCAACGTCCTGACTTTC. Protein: CASSWDRDRGSDGANVLTF.

DNA for the CDR3: TGTGCCTGCACGGGGGGTATCTACAATGAGCAGTTCTTC. Translated, it gives CACTGGIYNEQFF. The gene calls are TRBV7-9 and TRBJ2-1; TRBD2 matches at 7 bases. Unmatched junction bases numbered 7, after V lost 11 bases and J lost 3 bases. This CDR3 has 13 amino acids. From germline, CDR1 is SEHNR and CDR2 FQNEAQ (reference sequence).

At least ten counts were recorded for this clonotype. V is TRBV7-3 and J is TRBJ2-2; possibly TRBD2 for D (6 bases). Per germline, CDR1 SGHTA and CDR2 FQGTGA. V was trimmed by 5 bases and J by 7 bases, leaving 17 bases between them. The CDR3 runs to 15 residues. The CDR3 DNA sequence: TGTGCCAGCAGCCTGTGGGCTAGCGAAGGCGGGGAGCTGTTTTTT. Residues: CASSLWASEGGELFF.

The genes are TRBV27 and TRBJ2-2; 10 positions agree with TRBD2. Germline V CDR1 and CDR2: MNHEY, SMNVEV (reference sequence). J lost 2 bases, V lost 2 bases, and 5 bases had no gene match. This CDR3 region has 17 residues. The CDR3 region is CASSLILAGLNTGELFF. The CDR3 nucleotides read TGTGCCAGCAGTTTAATACTAGCGGGACTAAACACCGGGGAGCTGTTTTTT.

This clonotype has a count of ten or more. The CDR3 DNA follows: TGTGCCTGGAGGGAGGGGGCCCACACCGGGGAGCTGTTTTTT. This translates into CAWREGAHTGELFF. This rearrangement joins TRBV30 to TRBJ2-2; D is possibly TRBD1 (7 bases). The CDR3 contains 14 residues. Germline V gives CDR1 GTSNPN, CDR2 SVGIG (reference sequence). Trimming cost V 3 bases and J 3 bases, with 11 bases left between them.